These 22 T cell receptor beta chains originate from one sample sequenced in a study of blood T cell repertoires in COVID-19. Using immunoSEQ multiplex PCR, the repertoire was profiled, and TCRdb retains in-frame clones only, with some absent. The repertoire consists of some 150,000 clones, with roughly 84% occurring once and the leading ten covering 35% to 45%. Source material: peripheral blood. All receptors come from a human donor in a cohort sampled during active COVID-19.

The chain recombines TRBV21-1 with TRBJ2-7; the table's D call, TRBD1, was not checked against the DNA. TRBV21-1 is classified as a pseudogene. This CDR3 region has 13 residues. The CDR3 region has the DNA TGTGCCAGCAGCCGCCTAGACAGTTACGAGCAGTACTTC. It codes for CASSRLDSYEQYF.

This chain links TRBV9 with TRBJ2-1, with 7 bases aligning to TRBD2. Germline-derived CDR1 and CDR2 are SGDLS and YYNGEE. CDR3 length: 15 amino acids. Trimming at V came to 2 bases and at J to 0 bases, leaving 2 bases not matched to a gene. The CDR3 sequence: CASSVGGISYNEQFF. The CDR3 DNA reads TGTGCCAGCAGCGTGGGGGGGATCTCCTACAATGAGCAGTTCTTC.

The chain combines TRBV7-2 with TRBJ2-7; 8 positions match TRBD1. V lost 5 bases to trimming and J lost 2 bases; unmatched junction nucleotides: 5. This CDR3 region has 14 residues. From germline, CDR1 is SGHTA and CDR2 FQGNSA. The CDR3 loop is CASSPRTGPYEQYF. The DNA of the CDR3 is TGTGCCAGCAGCCCCCGGACAGGGCCCTACGAGCAGTACTTC.

This chain uses TRBV7-9 with TRBJ1-1; a weak D match, TRBD1 (6 bases). Trimming stripped 5 bases from V and 5 bases from J, with 12 bases between. CDR3 length equals 13 residues. Germline CDR1 SEHNR, CDR2 FQNEAQ (reference sequence). CDR3 bases: TGTGCCAGCAGCAGCTTCAGGGGAACTGAAGCTTTCTTT. Protein: CASSSFRGTEAFF.

The chain has TRBV5-1 and TRBJ2-3; 8 nucleotides agree with TRBD1. The V gene end was trimmed by 3 bases and the J gene end by 5 bases; junction bases not matched to a gene: 2. The length of the CDR3 is 13 residues. CDR1 is SGHRS, CDR2 YFSETQ, per germline. Here the CDR3 DNA reads TGCGCCAGCAGCTCTACAGGGGGAGATACGCAGTATTTT. Amino acids: CASSSTGGDTQYF.

The chain joins TRBV15 to TRBJ1-1; 9 bases agree with TRBD1. Trimming took 5 bases from V and 12 from J; bases not matched to a gene: 10. The CDR3 has 13 amino acids. Looked up from germline, CDR1 is LNHNV and CDR2 is YYDKDF (reference sequence). The CDR3 DNA sequence: TGTGCCACCAGCGGACCGGGACAGGGCTTGTCTTTCTTT. Amino acid sequence: CATSGPGQGLSFF.

This chain uses TRBV6-5 with TRBJ1-6; unclear D gene. CDR3 length: 15 residues. V was cut by 4 bases and J by 9 bases, with 16 bases left in between. Looked up from germline, CDR1 is MNHEY and CDR2 is SVGAGI. The chain's CDR3 is CASSSGLTEGSPLHF. CDR3 DNA sequence: TGTGCCAGCAGTTCGGGCTTAACTGAGGGTTCACCCCTCCACTTT.

This clone appeared once. The gene calls are TRBV5-5 and TRBJ2-6; D perhaps matches TRBD2 (6 bases). The CDR3 is made up of 16 amino acids. V dropped 5 bases and J dropped 2 bases, with 14 bases sitting between them. CDR1 SGHKS and CDR2 YYEKEE come from the germline V gene (reference sequence). Here the CDR3 reads CASRRDLQTGANVLTF. The CDR3 region has the DNA TGTGCCAGCAGGCGGGACTTACAGACTGGGGCCAACGTCCTGACTTTC.

The V call is TRBV2, the J call TRBJ1-1; D call uncertain. Germline CDR1 is SNHLY and CDR2 is FYNNEI. The germline V and J ends were trimmed by 6 bases and 5 bases, with 13 bases remaining between them. The CDR3 covers 13 residues. The CDR3 sequence is CASRSGFRTEAFF. The CDR3 DNA is TGTGCCAGCAGGTCGGGGTTTCGGACTGAAGCTTTCTTT.

This clone was picked up a small number of times. The chain recombines TRBV28 with TRBJ2-2; 7 positions agree with TRBD1. This CDR3 is 14 amino acids long. CDR1 is MDHEN and CDR2 is SYDVKM in the germline V gene. J gave up 4 bases and V 7 bases, and 6 bases lay outside the gene matches. DNA for the CDR3: TGTGCCAGCACCCTTTCAGGGGGCACCGGGGAGCTGTTTTTT. Translated, it gives CASTLSGGTGELFF.

Ten or more counts support this clone. This sample includes further DNA sequences coding for the same CDR3. The V call is TRBV4-3, the J call TRBJ1-1; D not certain. Trimming pared 1 base from V and 0 bases from J, leaving 6 bases between. CDR3 size: 14 residues. The V gene's germline CDR1 is LGHNA and CDR2 YSLEER. CDR3 coding DNA: TGCGCCAGCAGCCAAGGCCGGGTGAACACTGAAGCTTTCTTT. Translating gives CASSQGRVNTEAFF.

With respect to this clone: This sample includes further DNA sequences coding for the same CDR3. The chain employs TRBV19 and TRBJ2-1; D may be TRBD1 (6 bases). CDR1 and CDR2 (germline): LNHDA, SQIVND (reference sequence). The CDR3 is made up of 12 amino acids. V lost 6 bases, J lost 3 bases, and 6 bases lay in between. CDR3 DNA: TGTGCCAGTAGCAGGGGCTACAATGAGCAGTTCTTC. Its translation is CASSRGYNEQFF.

This rearrangement joins TRBV14 to TRBJ2-3; 7 bases are shared with TRBD2. Germline V CDR1 and CDR2: SGHDN, FVKESK. The CDR3 spans 17 residues. With 1 base clipped from V and 3 bases from J, the junction kept 10 bases outside the gene matches. In DNA, the CDR3 is TGTGCCAGCAGCCAAGGGGATAGAGCGGGACCAACAGATACGCAGTATTTT. It specifies CASSQGDRAGPTDTQYF.

This clone was counted only a few times. The rearrangement joins TRBV7-8 to TRBJ1-1, with a possible D match to TRBD1 (6 bases). Germline V gene sequence: CDR1 SGHVS, CDR2 FQNEAQ. V gave up 7 bases and J gave up 1 base, with 13 bases separating them. CDR3 size: 14 residues. In DNA form, the CDR3 reads TGTGCCAGCAACAAAGTAGGGGGGAACACTGAAGCTTTCTTT. Residues: CASNKVGGNTEAFF.

The genes are TRBV27 and TRBJ1-6, with D hard to call. This CDR3 contains 14 residues. Germline V gene data show CDR1 as MNHEY and CDR2 as SMNVEV (reference sequence). V was clipped by 5 bases and J by 5 bases, with 10 bases between them. CDR3 nucleotide sequence: TGTGCCAGCAGTGAAAACCGAGATAATTCACCCCTCCACTTT. Protein sequence: CASSENRDNSPLHF.

V gene TRBV11-2 combines with J gene TRBJ1-6; D uncertain. This CDR3 spans 15 amino acids. Trimming removed 4 bases from V and 7 bases from J, with 14 bases in between. CDR1 is SGHAT, CDR2 FQNNGV, per germline. CDR3 bases: TGTGCCAGCAGCTCTAGAGGCCCCGACAATTCACCCCTCCACTTT. Its translation is CASSSRGPDNSPLHF.

The chain uses TRBV25-1 and TRBJ1-1, with 8 nucleotides matching TRBD1. This CDR3 contains 13 residues. After removal of 7 bases from V and 4 bases from J, the junction contained 5 bases not matched to a gene. The germline CDR1 and CDR2 sequences are MGHDK and SYGVNS. CDR3 protein: CASKRTGGTEAFF. In nucleotides, the CDR3 is TGTGCCAGCAAAAGAACAGGGGGCACTGAAGCTTTCTTT.

This sequence joins TRBV9 and TRBJ1-3, with 7 bases fitting TRBD1. The length of the CDR3 is 16 residues. V lost 0 bases, J lost 0 bases, and 3 bases stayed unmatched. Germline V gene data show CDR1 as SGDLS and CDR2 as YYNGEE. The CDR3 nucleotides read TGTGCCAGCAGCGTAGTGGGGACAGCCTCTGGAAACACCATATATTTT. The encoded protein is CASSVVGTASGNTIYF.

The rearrangement joins TRBV4-1 to TRBJ1-6; 7 positions match TRBD1. Germline V lookup: CDR1 MGHRA, CDR2 YSYEKL. There are 15 residues in the CDR3. The V gene end was trimmed by 4 bases and the J gene end by 6 bases; junction bases not matched to a gene: 6. The chain's CDR3 is CASSPDRTANSPLHF. The CDR3 DNA reads TGCGCCAGCAGCCCGGACAGGACAGCTAATTCACCCCTCCACTTT.

This clone was counted a few times. The chain links TRBV27 to TRBJ1-4; 7 bases are shared with TRBD1. The germline V gene encodes CDR1 MNHEY and CDR2 SMNVEV (reference sequence). The CDR3 length is 15 residues. J was trimmed by 1 base and V by 3 bases; bases with no gene match: 2. The chain's CDR3 is CASSFNRGTNEKLFF. CDR3 in DNA: TGTGCCAGCAGTTTCAACAGGGGAACTAATGAAAAACTGTTTTTT.

The V gene is TRBV18, the J gene TRBJ1-1; the match to TRBD1 covers 9 bases. The ends lost 1 base at V and 0 bases at J; junction bases unmatched: 3. The CDR3 runs 16 residues. Germline V gene data show CDR1 as KGHSH and CDR2 as LQKENI. In nucleotides, the CDR3 is TGTGCCAGCTCACCACGGGGACAGGGACTGAACACTGAAGCTTTCTTT. It encodes CASSPRGQGLNTEAFF.

The chain links TRBV7-9 to TRBJ1-3, with D unclear. The CDR3 is 13 residues long. Germline V gene sequence: CDR1 SEHNR, CDR2 FQNEAQ (reference sequence). V lost 2 bases, J lost 4 bases, and 6 bases lay in between. CDR3 DNA sequence: TGTGCCAGCAGCTTAAGCGGGGGAAACACCATATATTTT. Translating it yields CASSLSGGNTIYF.